These 14 T cell receptor beta chains originate from one sample sequenced in a study of T cell repertoires in cytomegalovirus infection. What these receptors recognize is not known. A single record per CDR3 protein comes from TCRdb applying MiXCR to the reads. The data show around 570,000 distinct CDR3 sequences, roughly 43% seen once. The sequencing used cultured PBMCs, collected from culture after CMV antigen stimulation. Source of these receptors: a human donor in good health (CMV status not recorded). Some clones in this sample may be carry-over from other donors' samples.

There are many counts of this clonotype. The chain carries TRBV12-3 or TRBV12-4 and TRBJ2-7; D is unclear. The CDR3 runs to 12 residues. Trimming took off 3 bases at V and 5 bases at J, with 8 bases between the two ends. The CDR3 here is CASSLGGNEQYF. CDR3 DNA sequence: TGTGCCAGCAGTTTGGGCGGAAACGAGCAGTACTTC.

This clonotype was recorded at least ten times. This rearrangement joins TRBV7-2 to TRBJ1-5; the D gene is possibly TRBD1 (6 bases). The CDR3 loop spans 15 amino acids. Trimming pared 5 bases from V and 3 bases from J, leaving 14 bases between. CDR1 SGHTA and CDR2 FQGNSA come from the germline V gene. The DNA of the CDR3 is TGTGCCAGCAGCCCCGGGGGCAGGGACAATCAGCCCCAGCATTTT. Its protein product is CASSPGGRDNQPQHF.

The rearrangement links TRBV7-2 to TRBJ1-2; the D is unclear. The CDR3 totals 14 residues. Per the germline V gene, CDR1 is SGHTA and CDR2 is FQGNSA. Trimming shortened V by 5 bases and J by 7 bases, and 17 bases separated the two germline ends. This CDR3 is CASSPRSDLGGYTF. CDR3 DNA: TGTGCCAGCAGCCCCCGGAGTGACCTGGGTGGCTACACCTTC.

The chain carries TRBV12-3 or TRBV12-4 and TRBJ2-7; 7 bases map to TRBD2. With V trimmed by 2 bases and J by 2 bases, 6 bases remained unmatched. CDR3 size: 15 residues. CDR3 DNA sequence: TGTGCCAGCAGTTTAAGCCAGCGGGACCCCTACGAGCAGTACTTC. Translated, it gives CASSLSQRDPYEQYF.

The genes are TRBV7-6 and TRBJ2-7; no firm D call. Germline-derived CDR1 and CDR2 are SGHVS and FNYEAQ. CDR3 length: 12 residues. Trimming cost V 3 bases and J 3 bases, with 6 bases left between them. Written as DNA, the CDR3 is TGTGCCAGCAGCTTCTCGATCTACGAGCAGTACTTC. Encoded protein: CASSFSIYEQYF.

In this sample, this clonotype turned up many times. The rearrangement uses TRBV7-2 and TRBJ1-1, with D tentatively TRBD1 (5 bases). This CDR3 has 13 residues. V was clipped by 6 bases and J by 8 bases, with 16 bases between them. Per the germline V gene, CDR1 is SGHTA and CDR2 is FQGNSA. The CDR3: CASRVGTRREAFF. The DNA for the CDR3 is TGTGCCAGCAGAGTCGGGACGCGGAGAGAAGCTTTCTTT.

This clonotype came up many times. V gene TRBV11-2 combines with J gene TRBJ2-7; no clear D. Trimming stripped 4 bases from V and 0 bases from J, with 4 bases between. The germline gives CDR1 SGHAT, CDR2 FQNNGV. This CDR3 spans 12 amino acids. The CDR3 protein is CASSSLSYEQYF. The CDR3, as DNA: TGTGCCAGCAGCTCCCTCTCCTACGAGCAGTACTTC.

This clonotype was seen a handful of times. The chain links TRBV3-1 to TRBJ2-7; D is uncertain. The CDR3 sequence is 12 residues long. The V gene's germline CDR1 is LGHDT and CDR2 YNNKEL (reference sequence). The V gene lost 2 bases and the J gene lost 5 bases, with 7 bases spanning the gap. The CDR3 spells CASSQQFHEQYF. CDR3 bases: TGTGCCAGCAGCCAACAGTTTCACGAGCAGTACTTC.

V is TRBV2 and J is TRBJ1-1; D call uncertain. This CDR3 contains 13 residues. Germline values: CDR1 SNHLY, CDR2 FYNNEI. Trimming removed 6 bases from V and 1 base from J, with 9 bases in between. CDR3 amino acids: CASRSDWNTEAFF. The CDR3 DNA follows: TGTGCCAGCAGATCCGATTGGAACACTGAAGCTTTCTTT.

This chain links TRBV28 with TRBJ1-5; D not resolved. The CDR3 is 12 residues long. Germline V gives CDR1 MDHEN, CDR2 SYDVKM. The V end lost 8 bases, the J end lost 7 bases, and 12 bases lay between the germline ends. The CDR3 loop reads CASRGDMQPQHF. The CDR3 DNA reads TGTGCCAGCCGCGGGGATATGCAGCCCCAGCATTTT. The variable domain in full, completed from reference TRBV28 and TRBJ1-5, reads DVKVTQSSRYLVKRTGEKVFLECVQDMDHENMFWYRQDPGLGLRLIYFSYDVKMKEKGDIPEGYSVSREKKERFSLILESASTNQTSMYLCASRGDMQPQHFGDGTRLSIL.

The V call is TRBV7-2, the J call TRBJ2-3, with 13 positions matching TRBD2. The germline V gene encodes CDR1 SGHTA and CDR2 FQGNSA. The length of the CDR3 is 17 residues. Losses at the gene ends were 5 bases for V and 2 bases for J; bases not matched to a gene: 7. CDR3 sequence: CASSRWTSGGLTDTQYF. The CDR3 region has the DNA TGTGCCAGCAGCCGCTGGACTAGCGGGGGCCTCACAGATACGCAGTATTTT.

J is TRBJ2-1 and V is TRBV18; D might be TRBD1 (6 bases). Trimming removed 6 bases at V and 5 bases at J, with 11 bases between. Germline-derived CDR1 and CDR2 are KGHSH and LQKENI. The CDR3 is 13 amino acids. The CDR3 is CASSTQGNNEQFF. As DNA, the CDR3 is TGTGCCAGCTCGACACAGGGTAACAATGAGCAGTTCTTC.

This clonotype was picked up a small number of times. This rearrangement joins TRBV19 to TRBJ1-5; D remains unclear. This CDR3 has 15 amino acids. Trimming removed 0 bases from V and 1 base from J, with 7 bases in between. CDR1 LNHDA and CDR2 SQIVND come from the germline V gene (reference sequence). In DNA, the CDR3 is TGTGCCAGTAGTATAGAGGGGAGCAGCAATCAGCCCCAGCATTTT. Translated: CASSIEGSSNQPQHF.

The rearrangement links TRBV7-2 to TRBJ1-2; D not resolved. CDR1 SGHTA and CDR2 FQGNSA come from the germline V gene. CDR3 size: 16 residues. V dropped 5 bases and J dropped 4 bases, with 20 bases sitting between them. CDR3 amino acids: CASSPRGLSSTYGYTF. In DNA form, the CDR3 reads TGTGCCAGCAGCCCCCGAGGGTTGTCATCAACCTATGGCTACACCTTC.